This record looks at one T cell receptor (beta chain) sequence and its context. The data were taken from a study of CD8 T cells in Susac syndrome. The authors reverse transcribed about 0.5 to 1 ug RNA with random hexamers. The TCR beta CDR3 was amplified by immunoSEQ multiplex PCR across 54 Vbeta, 13 Jbeta. TCRdb independently ran MiXCR on the immunoSEQ multiplex PCR reads; one entry per CDR3 protein. The data show fewer than 140,000 distinct CDR3 sequences, with roughly 95% seen just once and 0.41% held by the top ten. CDR3 length: 12 amino acids. The trim removed 8 bases at V and 4 bases at J, leaving 2 bases unmatched. Germline V gene sequence: CDR1 SNHLY, CDR2 FYNNEI. TEMRA cells were FACS-enriched, while CD8+ and CD4+ T cells were negatively isolated.

The sequence was collected from a human donor with Susac syndrome. The chain has TRBV2 and TRBJ2-1, with 7 positions matching TRBD2. The sequenced sample was CD8+ T cells from PBMCs. CDR3 amino acids: CASASGYNEQFF. Written as DNA, the CDR3 is TGTGCCAGCGCTAGCGGTTACAATGAGCAGTTCTTC.